This T cell receptor beta chain is from a study of sequential checkpoint blockade in melanoma. Background on the study: First-line arms were nivolumab then ipilimumab, or the reverse, randomized 1:1. About 88 pretreatment tumor DNA samples were TCRβ immunosequenced. Each arm's sequence ended with maintenance nivolumab.

The study, taken as a whole, reports: PD-L1 staining and CD8+ counts, not mutational load, tracked tumor T-cell clonality.

This CDR3 comprises 18 residues. CDR1 is SGHRS, CDR2 YFSETQ, per germline. V was trimmed by 0 bases and J by 4 bases, leaving 22 bases between them. As for treatment: randomized to nivolumab then ipilimumab (arm A) or the reverse (arm B). The data were produced by immunoSEQ multiplex PCR, yet TCRdb's version contains in-frame clones alone and is incomplete. The repertoire includes around 10,000 clones, 20% to 25% of them detected once, and roughly 13% sits in the top ten. A note on this clone: Its antigen is unidentified.

The J gene is TRBJ1-1, the V gene TRBV5-1; D may be TRBD1 (6 bases). The receptor's source is a human donor with melanoma. Sequencing was performed on tumor tissue (inferred from file names), taken from a patient given nivolumab and ipilimumab in sequence. The CDR3 spells CASSLGGKYRVPFTEAFF. CDR3 bases: TGCGCCAGCAGCTTGGGGGGAAAATACAGGGTACCGTTCACTGAAGCTTTCTTT. Complete variable domain (other parts from reference TRBV5-1 and TRBJ1-1): KAGVTQTPRYLIKTRGQQVTLSCSPISGHRSVSWYQQTPGQGLQFLFEYFSETQRNKGNFPGRFSGRQFSNSRSEMNVSTLELGDSALYLCASSLGGKYRVPFTEAFFGQGTRLTVV.